Following are 19 T cell receptor beta chains from one sample sequenced in a study of T cells in tuberculosis. Sequencing used immunoSEQ multiplex PCR; TCRdb keeps in-frame clones, though not all of them. The repertoire includes 20,000 to 25,000 clones, roughly nine tenths of them detected once, and about 14% sits in the top ten. The source material was PBMCs. These receptor sequences come from a donor aged 10 to 29 with latent tuberculosis or without tuberculosis infection.

This clone was counted between two and nine times. This rearrangement joins TRBV11-2 to TRBJ2-7, with D uncertain. The germline V and J ends were trimmed by 5 bases and 3 bases, with 11 bases remaining between them. From germline, CDR1 is SGHAT and CDR2 FQNNGV. The CDR3 runs to 13 residues. Here the CDR3 reads CASSRVRNYEQYF. DNA for the CDR3: TGTGCCAGCAGCCGGGTACGGAACTACGAGCAGTACTTC.

This clone was observed a few times. V gene TRBV19 combines with J gene TRBJ1-2; TRBD1 might be the D (5 bases). Germline CDR1 LNHDA, CDR2 SQIVND (reference sequence). V lost 4 bases to trimming and J lost 8 bases, with 11 bases between them. The CDR3 sequence is 12 residues long. The DNA of the CDR3 is TGTGCCAGTAGTACGGGGGTTACGGGCTACACCTTC. Its protein product is CASSTGVTGYTF.

This clone has only one observation. This chain links TRBV6-1 with TRBJ1-4; 7 bases line up with TRBD1. Germline CDR1 MNHNS, CDR2 SASEGT. The CDR3 length is 14 residues. Trimming took 5 bases from V and 8 from J; bases not matched to a gene: 8. The CDR3 sequence: CASSRTGGWEKLFF. CDR3 coding DNA: TGTGCCAGCAGTCGGACAGGCGGGTGGGAAAAACTGTTTTTT.

This chain links TRBV28 with TRBJ2-7, with 8 bases matching TRBD1. Germline V CDR1 and CDR2: MDHEN, SYDVKM. Trimming took 9 bases from V and 1 from J; bases not matched to a gene: 2. The CDR3 is 12 amino acids. The CDR3, as DNA: TGTGCCAGTACAGGGGGTTCCTACGAGCAGTACTTC. Translating it yields CASTGGSYEQYF.

The V gene is TRBV27, the J gene TRBJ2-7; 11 bases are a match to TRBD1. The CDR3 spans 15 residues. With V trimmed by 2 bases and J by 9 bases, 9 bases remained unmatched. Germline V gene data show CDR1 as MNHEY and CDR2 as SMNVEV (reference sequence). The CDR3 protein is CASSLQGQGVVRQYF. For the CDR3, the DNA is TGTGCCAGCAGTTTACAGGGACAGGGGGTTGTAAGGCAGTACTTC.

V usage is TRBV6-4 and J usage is TRBJ1-2; 7 positions match TRBD1. The CDR3 runs to 19 residues. CDR1 is MRHNA and CDR2 is SNTAGT in the germline V gene. With V trimmed by 3 bases and J by 6 bases, 22 bases remained unmatched. CDR3 in amino acids: CASSEVLRSRDSEWNGYTF. For the CDR3, the DNA is TGTGCCAGCAGTGAGGTTTTGAGGTCCCGGGACAGCGAGTGGAATGGCTACACCTTC.

This clone was picked up one time. The gene calls are TRBV30 and TRBJ2-7, with D perhaps matching TRBD2 (7 bases). Trimming removed 1 base from V and 7 bases from J, with 14 bases in between. This CDR3 is built from 13 residues. Per germline, CDR1 GTSNPN and CDR2 SVGIG (reference sequence). The CDR3, as DNA: TGTGCCTGGAGTGGCGGGGGCCTGAGGGAGCAGTACTTC. Amino acids: CAWSGGGLREQYF.

V gene TRBV7-2 combines with J gene TRBJ1-5; 7 bases are shared with TRBD1. Germline CDR1 is SGHTA and CDR2 is FQGNSA. The CDR3 runs to 13 residues. V was pared by 5 bases and J by 5 bases, with 3 bases of the junction left unmatched. The CDR3 sequence is CASSVDRDQPQHF. In DNA, the CDR3 is TGTGCCAGCAGCGTTGACAGGGATCAGCCCCAGCATTTT.

CDR3 in amino acids: CASSPKDTYSPLHF. The CDR3 nucleotides read TGTGCCAGCTCACCCAAGGACACCTATTCACCCCTCCACTTT. The chain is built from TRBV18 and TRBJ1-6, with D maybe TRBD1 (5 bases). This CDR3 region has 14 residues. The germline CDR1 and CDR2 sequences are KGHSH and LQKENI. V dropped 3 bases and J dropped 8 bases, with 11 bases sitting between them.

The gene calls are TRBV6-6 and TRBJ1-2; D possibly corresponds to TRBD1 (5 bases). CDR1 MNHNY and CDR2 SVGAGI come from the germline V gene (reference sequence). Trimming removed 2 bases from V and 7 bases from J, with 20 bases in between. This CDR3 has 16 residues. CDR3 protein: CASSYNQPGGTGGYTF. For the CDR3, the DNA is TGTGCCAGCAGTTACAATCAGCCCGGGGGGACGGGTGGCTACACCTTC.

The CDR3 DNA sequence: TGTGCCAGCAGCCCGAGACAGGGACTTAGCAATCAGCCCCAGCATTTT. Amino acids: CASSPRQGLSNQPQHF. V and J are TRBV27 and TRBJ1-5, with 7 positions matching TRBD1. Per the germline V gene, CDR1 is MNHEY and CDR2 is SMNVEV (reference sequence). V was pared by 6 bases and J by 0 bases, with 8 bases of the junction left unmatched. This CDR3 is built from 16 residues.

This clone appeared once. The V call is TRBV6-1, the J call TRBJ1-2, with TRBD1 matching over 10 bases. The CDR3 is 14 amino acids. The ends lost 7 bases at V and 4 bases at J; junction bases unmatched: 6. Germline V gene sequence: CDR1 MNHNS, CDR2 SASEGT. CDR3 sequence (DNA): TGTGCCAGCAATCCGGGACAGGGGTTCTATGGCTACACCTTC. Translated, it gives CASNPGQGFYGYTF.

This clone showed up just once. The CDR3 protein is CATSWANYGYTF. CDR3 coding DNA: TGTGCCACCAGCTGGGCCAACTATGGCTACACCTTC. The gene calls are TRBV15 and TRBJ1-2; D is undetermined. Germline CDR1 is LNHNV and CDR2 is YYDKDF (reference sequence). The CDR3 runs to 12 residues. Trimming shortened V by 5 bases and J by 2 bases, and 6 bases separated the two germline ends.

This chain uses TRBV29-1 with TRBJ2-7; 8 bases match TRBD1. V shed 6 bases and J 1 base; nucleotides not matched to a gene: 11. The germline gives CDR1 SQVTM, CDR2 ANQGSEA. This CDR3 has 15 residues. The CDR3 region is CSVVNRDRYSYEQYF. The DNA for the CDR3 is TGCAGCGTCGTCAACCGGGACAGGTATTCCTACGAGCAGTACTTC.

The rearrangement joins TRBV19 to TRBJ1-5; 9 bases match TRBD1. The CDR3 has 19 residues. Germline V gives CDR1 LNHDA, CDR2 SQIVND (reference sequence). V dropped 4 bases and J dropped 1; count of bases not matched to a gene: 14. The CDR3 DNA sequence: TGTGCCAGTAGTACAATAACAGGGGGCGGAGGGCAGAGCAATCAGCCCCAGCATTTT. Translated: CASSTITGGGGQSNQPQHF.

This chain uses TRBV2 with TRBJ1-1; D remains unclear. The CDR3 runs 15 residues. Deletions cut 2 bases from V and 3 bases from J, with 13 bases between. Germline values: CDR1 SNHLY, CDR2 FYNNEI. The CDR3 DNA is TGTGCCAGCAGTGAATCCCGAGGGTCCGACACTGAAGCTTTCTTT. This encodes CASSESRGSDTEAFF.

In this sample, this clone turned up once. The rearrangement joins TRBV9 to TRBJ2-1, with D maybe TRBD1 (6 bases). The CDR3 is 16 amino acids. V shed 0 bases and J shed 10 bases, with 20 bases lying between them. Germline CDR1 and CDR2: SGDLS and YYNGEE. The CDR3 nucleotides read TGTGCCAGCAGCGTAGTTGCGGCAGGGGCCTTTGGCGAGCAGTTCTTC. Its protein product is CASSVVAAGAFGEQFF.

The chain links TRBV11-3 to TRBJ1-6; 7 nucleotides align to TRBD1. The CDR3 spans 19 residues. Unmatched junction bases numbered 9, after V lost 1 base and J lost 0 bases. Germline V gene data show CDR1 as SGHNT and CDR2 as YENEEA. In DNA form, the CDR3 reads TGTGCCAGCAGCTTAGTTTCTGGACAGGTGTACTCCTATAATTCACCCCTCCACTTT. It codes for CASSLVSGQVYSYNSPLHF. Full variable domain (outside the CDR3, taken from reference TRBV11-3 and TRBJ1-6): EAGVVQSPRYKIIEKKQPVAFWCNPISGHNTLYWYLQNLGQGPELLIRYENEEAVDDSQLPKDRFSAERLKGVDSTLKIQPAELGDSAVYLCASSLVSGQVYSYNSPLHFGNGTRLTVT.

This chain joins TRBV19 and TRBJ1-4, with 9 bases aligning to TRBD1. In germline, CDR1 is LNHDA, CDR2 SQIVND (reference sequence). This CDR3 has 14 residues. With 3 bases clipped from V and 11 bases from J, the junction kept 7 bases outside the gene matches. DNA of the CDR3: TGTGCCAGTAGTATCCCTGGGACAGGGACTAAACTGTTTTTT. It codes for CASSIPGTGTKLFF.